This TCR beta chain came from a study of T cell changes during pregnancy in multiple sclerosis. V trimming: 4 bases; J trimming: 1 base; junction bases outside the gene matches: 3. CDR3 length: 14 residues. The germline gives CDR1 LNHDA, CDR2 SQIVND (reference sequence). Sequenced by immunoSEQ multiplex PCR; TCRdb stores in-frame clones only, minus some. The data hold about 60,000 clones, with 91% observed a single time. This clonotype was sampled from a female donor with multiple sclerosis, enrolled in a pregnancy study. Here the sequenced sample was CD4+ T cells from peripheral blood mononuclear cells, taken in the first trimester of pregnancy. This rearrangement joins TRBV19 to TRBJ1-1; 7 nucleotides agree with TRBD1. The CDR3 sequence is CASSTRTGNTEAFF. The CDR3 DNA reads TGTGCCAGTAGTACCCGGACAGGGAACACTGAAGCTTTCTTT.